The sequence of this T cell receptor beta chain was determined in a study of chemoradiotherapy in HPV16-positive cancers. Overall study results and limits: Non-HPV-specific T cells did not expand in tumors during treatment, whereas candidate HPV-specific clones and E7-related motifs did.

Sequencing was performed with immunoSEQ multiplex PCR; in TCRdb, only in-frame clones are kept and a portion is missing. The data show approximately 20,000 clones, with approximately 86% seen just once and 3.5% to 6% held by the top ten. V gave up 4 bases and J gave up 7 bases, with 11 bases separating them. Germline V gene lookup returns CDR1 MNHNY and CDR2 SVGAGI (reference sequence). The CDR3 totals 12 residues. Repeated repertoire sampling spanned the course of chemoradiotherapy. On this clone: What it binds is unknown.

This sample comprised blood, obtained from a patient who underwent chemoradiotherapy. The receptor's source is a human donor with HPV-associated anogenital cancer. This chain uses TRBV6-6 with TRBJ2-7; D call uncertain. The CDR3 here is CASSLPHGEQYF. The DNA of the CDR3 is TGTGCCAGCAGTTTACCCCATGGGGAGCAGTACTTC.